The entry below describes one T cell receptor (beta chain). Under the authors' procedure: Counts of nucleated cells, estimated from reference gene primer amplification, were obtained. The data were produced by immunoSEQ multiplex PCR, yet TCRdb's version contains in-frame clones alone and is incomplete. V, J and clone size derive from that table, while D and trimming were established from the DNA sequence. The data show 200,000 to 250,000 clones, approximately 88% seen once. It was during active infection that Seattle patients were enrolled and then longitudinally followed. The data derive from a study of blood T cell repertoires in COVID-19. Study in general: Researchers got acute and convalescent COVID-19 samples from the United States, Italy and Spain. In each case, the material was cDNA or gDNA derived from T cells, B-cell-depleted T cells, or PBMCs.

The V gene end was trimmed by 6 bases and the J gene end by 5 bases; junction bases not matched to a gene: 0. Germline V lookup: CDR1 MDHEN, CDR2 SYDVKM. The CDR3 runs 14 residues. The receptor's source is a woman aged 25 to 39 with COVID-19, enrolled during active disease. The V gene is TRBV28, the J gene TRBJ2-2; 13 positions match TRBD2. Sequencing was carried out using peripheral blood. The CDR3 loop reads CASRTSGRTGELFF. CDR3 coding DNA: TGTGCCAGCAGGACTAGCGGGAGGACCGGGGAGCTGTTTTTT.